This T cell receptor beta chain was obtained from a study of cytomegalovirus exposure and HLA in healthy donors. Findings and limits, study-wide: Sequencing likely generated an artifact that appeared as a cluster of highly shared sequence variants.

The CDR3 loop spans 12 amino acids. Trimming cost V 6 bases and J 0 bases, with 4 bases left between them. Germline V gene data show CDR1 as SNHLY and CDR2 as FYNNEI. A word on this clone: Antigen unknown.

Primers included in the PCR were 60 Vbeta and 13 Jbeta primers. Sequencing used immunoSEQ multiplex PCR; TCRdb keeps in-frame clones, though not all of them. The table records roughly 190,000 clones, approximately 80% of them present only once. Sequenced material: PBMCs. The gene calls are TRBV2 and TRBJ2-3, with no clear D. The sequence derives from a woman younger than 45 in good health and CMV-seropositive. CDR3 amino acids: CASRASTDTQYF. CDR3 coding DNA: TGTGCCAGCAGGGCTAGCACAGATACGCAGTATTTT.